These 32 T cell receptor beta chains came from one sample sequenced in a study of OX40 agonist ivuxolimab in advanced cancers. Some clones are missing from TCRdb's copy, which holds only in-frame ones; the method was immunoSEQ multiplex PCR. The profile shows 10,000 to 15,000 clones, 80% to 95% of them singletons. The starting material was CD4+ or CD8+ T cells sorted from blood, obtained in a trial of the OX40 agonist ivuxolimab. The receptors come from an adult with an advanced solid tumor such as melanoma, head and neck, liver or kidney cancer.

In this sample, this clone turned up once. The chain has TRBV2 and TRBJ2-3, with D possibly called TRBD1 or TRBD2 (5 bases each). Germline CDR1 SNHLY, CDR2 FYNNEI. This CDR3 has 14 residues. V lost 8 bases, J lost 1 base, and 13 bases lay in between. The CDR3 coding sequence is TGTGCCAGCCCATCGGGACCAGGCACAGATACGCAGTATTTT. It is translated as CASPSGPGTDTQYF.

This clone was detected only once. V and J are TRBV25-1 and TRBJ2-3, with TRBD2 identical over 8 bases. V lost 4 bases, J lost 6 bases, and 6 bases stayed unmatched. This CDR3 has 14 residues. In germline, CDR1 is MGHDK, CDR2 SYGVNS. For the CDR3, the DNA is TGTGCCAGCAGTGGGGGAATAGCGGGGGATACGCAGTATTTT. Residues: CASSGGIAGDTQYF.

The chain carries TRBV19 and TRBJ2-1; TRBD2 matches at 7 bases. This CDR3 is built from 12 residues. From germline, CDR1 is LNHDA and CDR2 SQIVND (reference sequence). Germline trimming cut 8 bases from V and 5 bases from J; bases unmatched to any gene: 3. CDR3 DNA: TGTGCCAGTGGACGGGGGGACAATGAGCAGTTCTTC. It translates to CASGRGDNEQFF.

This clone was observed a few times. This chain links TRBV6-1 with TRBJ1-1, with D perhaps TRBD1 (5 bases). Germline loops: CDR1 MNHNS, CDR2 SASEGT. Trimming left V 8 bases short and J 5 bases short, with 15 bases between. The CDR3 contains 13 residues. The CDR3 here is CASGGGVETEAFF. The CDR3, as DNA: TGTGCCAGCGGGGGGGGAGTAGAAACTGAAGCTTTCTTT.

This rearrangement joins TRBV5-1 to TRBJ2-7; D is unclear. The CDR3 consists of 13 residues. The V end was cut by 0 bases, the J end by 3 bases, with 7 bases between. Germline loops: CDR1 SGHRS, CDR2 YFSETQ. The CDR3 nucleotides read TGCGCCAGCAGCTTGGATGGAAACTACGAGCAGTACTTC. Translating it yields CASSLDGNYEQYF.

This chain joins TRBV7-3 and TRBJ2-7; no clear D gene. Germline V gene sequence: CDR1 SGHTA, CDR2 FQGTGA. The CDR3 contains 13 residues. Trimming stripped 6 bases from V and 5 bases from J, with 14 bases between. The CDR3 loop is CASRVCPEHEQYF. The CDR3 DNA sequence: TGTGCCAGCAGGGTCTGTCCAGAACACGAGCAGTACTTC.

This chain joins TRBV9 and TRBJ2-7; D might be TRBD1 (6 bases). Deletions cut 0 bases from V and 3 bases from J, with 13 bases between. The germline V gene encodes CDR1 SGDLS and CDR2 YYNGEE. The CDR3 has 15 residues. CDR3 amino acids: CASSVDPGHIYEQYF. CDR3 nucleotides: TGTGCCAGCAGCGTAGACCCGGGACACATCTACGAGCAGTACTTC.

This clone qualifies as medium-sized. The DNA for the CDR3 is TGTGCCAGCAGCCCGGACAGGGGGCTTGACGAGCAGTACTTC. Translation gives CASSPDRGLDEQYF. This chain joins TRBV11-2 and TRBJ2-7, with TRBD1 matching 11 bases. This CDR3 is built from 14 residues. The junction had 5 bases not matched to a gene; V was cut back by 5 bases and J by 5 bases. Germline V gives CDR1 SGHAT, CDR2 FQNNGV. The whole variable domain, filled in from reference TRBV11-2 and TRBJ2-7, reads EAGVAQSPRYKIIEKRQSVAFWCNPISGHATLYWYQQILGQGPKLLIQFQNNGVVDDSQLPKDRFSAERLKGVDSTLKIQPAKLEDSAVYLCASSPDRGLDEQYFGPGTRLTVT.

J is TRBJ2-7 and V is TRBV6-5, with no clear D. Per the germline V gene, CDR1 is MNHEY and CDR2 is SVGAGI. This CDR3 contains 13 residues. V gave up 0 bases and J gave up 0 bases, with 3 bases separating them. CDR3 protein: CASSYSTSYEQYF. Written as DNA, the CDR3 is TGTGCCAGCAGTTACTCGACCTCCTACGAGCAGTACTTC.

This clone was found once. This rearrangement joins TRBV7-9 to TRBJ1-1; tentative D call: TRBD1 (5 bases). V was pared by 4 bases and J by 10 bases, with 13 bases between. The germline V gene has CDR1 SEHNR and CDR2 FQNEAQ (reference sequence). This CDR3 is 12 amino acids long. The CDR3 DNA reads TGTGCCAGCAGCTCTGGGGGTGTGGGAGCTTTCTTT. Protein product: CASSSGGVGAFF.

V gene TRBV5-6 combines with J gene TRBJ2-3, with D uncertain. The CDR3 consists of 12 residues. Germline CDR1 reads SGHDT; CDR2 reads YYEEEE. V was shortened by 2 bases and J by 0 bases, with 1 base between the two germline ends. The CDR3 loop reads CASSFSTDTQYF. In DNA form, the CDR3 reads TGTGCCAGCAGCTTTAGCACAGATACGCAGTATTTT. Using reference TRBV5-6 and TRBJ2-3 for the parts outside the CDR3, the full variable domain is DAGVTQSPTHLIKTRGQQVTLRCSPKSGHDTVSWYQQALGQGPQFIFQYYEEEERQRGNFPDRFSGHQFPNYSSELNVNALLLGDSALYLCASSFSTDTQYFGPGTRLTVL.

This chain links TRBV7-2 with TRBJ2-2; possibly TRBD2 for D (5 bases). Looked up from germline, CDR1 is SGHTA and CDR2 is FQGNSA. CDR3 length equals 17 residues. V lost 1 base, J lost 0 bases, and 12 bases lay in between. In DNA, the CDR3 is TGTGCCAGCAGCTTAGGCGTAGCGCCCACGAACACCGGGGAGCTGTTTTTT. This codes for CASSLGVAPTNTGELFF.

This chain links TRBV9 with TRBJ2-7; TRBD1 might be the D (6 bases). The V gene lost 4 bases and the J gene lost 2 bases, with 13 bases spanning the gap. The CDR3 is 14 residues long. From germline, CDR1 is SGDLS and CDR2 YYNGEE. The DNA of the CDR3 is TGTGCCAGCAGCCTAGCCGGGACACCCTACGAGCAGTACTTC. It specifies CASSLAGTPYEQYF.

Written as DNA, the CDR3 is TGTGCCAGTAGTTCGACAGGGAGACCTAGTCTTAACTATGGCTACACCTTC. Translation: CASSSTGRPSLNYGYTF. V gene TRBV19 combines with J gene TRBJ1-2, with TRBD1 identical over 7 bases. The V gene end was trimmed by 5 bases and the J gene end by 1 base; junction bases not matched to a gene: 13. This CDR3 region has 17 residues. Germline CDR1 is LNHDA and CDR2 is SQIVND (reference sequence).

For the CDR3, the DNA is TGTGCCAGTATGGCTAGCTCTAGCTCCTACGAGCAGTACTTC. This codes for CASMASSSSYEQYF. V is TRBV19 and J is TRBJ2-7; tentatively, D is TRBD2 (5 bases). The CDR3 spans 14 residues. With 7 bases removed from V and 0 bases from J, the gap between germline ends came to 13 bases. Germline CDR1 is LNHDA and CDR2 is SQIVND (reference sequence).

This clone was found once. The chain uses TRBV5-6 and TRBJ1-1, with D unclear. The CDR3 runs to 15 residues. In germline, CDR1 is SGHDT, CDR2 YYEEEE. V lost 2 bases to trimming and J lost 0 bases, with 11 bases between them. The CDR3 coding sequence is TGTGCCAGCAGCTTTGGTCGAGGCATGAACACTGAAGCTTTCTTT. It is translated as CASSFGRGMNTEAFF.

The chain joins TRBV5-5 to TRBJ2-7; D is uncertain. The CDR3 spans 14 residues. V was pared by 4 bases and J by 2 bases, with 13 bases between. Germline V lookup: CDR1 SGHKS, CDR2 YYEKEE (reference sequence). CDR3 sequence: CASSPEHGTYEQYF. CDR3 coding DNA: TGTGCCAGCAGCCCGGAACACGGAACCTACGAGCAGTACTTC.

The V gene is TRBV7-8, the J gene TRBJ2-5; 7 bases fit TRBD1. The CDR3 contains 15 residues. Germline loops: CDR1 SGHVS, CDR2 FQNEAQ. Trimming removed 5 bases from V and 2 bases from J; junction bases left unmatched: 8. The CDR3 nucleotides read TGTGCCAGCAGCGCACGGCGACAGGGTCAAGAGACCCAGTACTTC. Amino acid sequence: CASSARRQGQETQYF. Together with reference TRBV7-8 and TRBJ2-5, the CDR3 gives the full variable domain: GAGVSQSPRYKVAKRGQDVALRCDPISGHVSLFWYQQALGQGPEFLTYFQNEAQLDKSGLPSDRFFAERPEGSVSTLKIQRTQQEDSAVYLCASSARRQGQETQYFGPGTRLLVL.

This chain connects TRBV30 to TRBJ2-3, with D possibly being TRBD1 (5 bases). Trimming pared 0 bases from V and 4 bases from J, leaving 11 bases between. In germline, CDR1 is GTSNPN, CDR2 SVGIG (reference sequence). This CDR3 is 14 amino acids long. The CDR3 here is CAWSVRVKADTQYF. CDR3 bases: TGTGCCTGGAGTGTCAGGGTCAAGGCAGATACGCAGTATTTT.

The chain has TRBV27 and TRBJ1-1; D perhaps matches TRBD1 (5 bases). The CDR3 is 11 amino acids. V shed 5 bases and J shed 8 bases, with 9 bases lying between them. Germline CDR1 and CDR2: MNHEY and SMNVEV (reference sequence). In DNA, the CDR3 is TGTGCCAGCAGTCTCGGGACGGAAGCTTTCTTT. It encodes CASSLGTEAFF.

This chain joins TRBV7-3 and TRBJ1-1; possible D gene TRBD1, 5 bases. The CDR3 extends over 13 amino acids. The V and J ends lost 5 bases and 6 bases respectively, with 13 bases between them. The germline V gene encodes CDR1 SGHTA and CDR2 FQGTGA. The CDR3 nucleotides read TGTGCCAGCAGCCGTGTGGGGGATCCTGAAGCTTTCTTT. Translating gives CASSRVGDPEAFF.

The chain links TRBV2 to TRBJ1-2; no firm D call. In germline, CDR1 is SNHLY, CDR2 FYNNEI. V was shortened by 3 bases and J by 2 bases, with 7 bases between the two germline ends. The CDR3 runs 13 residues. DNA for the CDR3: TGTGCCAGCAGTGATGAGCTAAACTATGGCTACACCTTC. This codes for CASSDELNYGYTF.

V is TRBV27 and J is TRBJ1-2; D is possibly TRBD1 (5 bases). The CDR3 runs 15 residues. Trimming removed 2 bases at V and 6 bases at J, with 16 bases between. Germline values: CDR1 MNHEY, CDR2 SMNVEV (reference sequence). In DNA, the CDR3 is TGTGCCAGCAGTTTAAGTCCGGGGGACCCCAATGGCTACACCTTC. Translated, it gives CASSLSPGDPNGYTF.

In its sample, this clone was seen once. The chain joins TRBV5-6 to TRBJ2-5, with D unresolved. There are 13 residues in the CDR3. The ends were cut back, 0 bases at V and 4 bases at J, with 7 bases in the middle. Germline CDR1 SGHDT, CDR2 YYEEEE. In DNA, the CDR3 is TGTGCCAGCAGCTTGGATATTGGAGAGACCCAGTACTTC. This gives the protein CASSLDIGETQYF.

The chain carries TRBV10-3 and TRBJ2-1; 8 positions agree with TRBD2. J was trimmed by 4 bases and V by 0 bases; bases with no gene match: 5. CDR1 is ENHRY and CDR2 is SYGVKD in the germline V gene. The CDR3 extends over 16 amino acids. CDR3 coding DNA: TGTGCCATCAGTGAGTCAAGAAGCGGGGGTTACAATGAGCAGTTCTTC. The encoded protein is CAISESRSGGYNEQFF.

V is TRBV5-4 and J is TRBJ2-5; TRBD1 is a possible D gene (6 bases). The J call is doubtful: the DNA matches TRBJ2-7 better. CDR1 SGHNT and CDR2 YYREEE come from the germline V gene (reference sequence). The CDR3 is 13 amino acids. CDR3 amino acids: CASSFGQSYEQYF. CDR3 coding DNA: TGTGCCAGCAGCTTCGGACAGTCCTACGAGCAGTACTTC.

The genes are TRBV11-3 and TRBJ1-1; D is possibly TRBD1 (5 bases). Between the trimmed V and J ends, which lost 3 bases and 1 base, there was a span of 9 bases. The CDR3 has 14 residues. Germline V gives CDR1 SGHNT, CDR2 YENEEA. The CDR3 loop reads CASSFAGTNTEAFF. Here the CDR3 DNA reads TGTGCCAGCAGCTTCGCCGGGACGAACACTGAAGCTTTCTTT.

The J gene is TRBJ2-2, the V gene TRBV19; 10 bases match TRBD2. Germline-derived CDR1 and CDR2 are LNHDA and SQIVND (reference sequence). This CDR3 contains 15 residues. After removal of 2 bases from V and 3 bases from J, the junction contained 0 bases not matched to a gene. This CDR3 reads CASSILAGDTGELFF. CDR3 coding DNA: TGTGCCAGTAGTATACTAGCGGGAGACACCGGGGAGCTGTTTTTT.

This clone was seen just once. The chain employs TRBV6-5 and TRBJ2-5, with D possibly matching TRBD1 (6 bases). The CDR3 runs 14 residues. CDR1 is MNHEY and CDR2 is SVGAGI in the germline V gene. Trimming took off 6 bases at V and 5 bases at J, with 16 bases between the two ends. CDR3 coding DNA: TGTGCCAGCAGCCCCAGGGGTCAATTTGAGACCCAGTACTTC. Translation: CASSPRGQFETQYF.

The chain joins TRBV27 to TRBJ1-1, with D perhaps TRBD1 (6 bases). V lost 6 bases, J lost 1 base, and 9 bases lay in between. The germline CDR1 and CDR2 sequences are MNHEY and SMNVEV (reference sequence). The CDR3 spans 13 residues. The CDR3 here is CASSPTGNTEAFF. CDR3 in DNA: TGTGCCAGCAGCCCGACAGGGAACACTGAAGCTTTCTTT.

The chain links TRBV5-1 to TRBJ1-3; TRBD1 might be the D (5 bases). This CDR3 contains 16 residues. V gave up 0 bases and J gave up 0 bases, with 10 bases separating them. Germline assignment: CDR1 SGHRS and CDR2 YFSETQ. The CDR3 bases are TGCGCCAGCAGCTTGGAAGGCAGGGACTCTGGAAACACCATATATTTT. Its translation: CASSLEGRDSGNTIYF.

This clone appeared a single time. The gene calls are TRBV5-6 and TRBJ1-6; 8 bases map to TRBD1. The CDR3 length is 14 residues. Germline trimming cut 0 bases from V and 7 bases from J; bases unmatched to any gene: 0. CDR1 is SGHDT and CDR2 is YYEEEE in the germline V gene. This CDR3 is CASSLGDRNSPLHF. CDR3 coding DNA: TGTGCCAGCAGCTTGGGGGACAGGAATTCACCCCTCCACTTT.